This T cell receptor beta chain was recovered during a study of cytomegalovirus exposure and HLA in healthy donors. Germline CDR1 is SQVTM and CDR2 is ANQGSEA. This CDR3 is built from 13 residues. V shed 6 bases, J shed 3 bases, and the junction held 8 bases outside the gene matches. Primers: 60 Vbeta forward and 13 Jbeta reverse. Measured with immunoSEQ multiplex PCR; TCRdb has only the in-frame clones, and not every one. The sample shows about 170,000 clones, about 82% of them seen only once. V and J are TRBV29-1 and TRBJ2-7, with 7 nucleotides matching TRBD1. Sequenced material: PBMCs. This receptor was obtained from a woman under 30 in good health and CMV-seronegative. The CDR3 spells CSVRQGRDYEQYF. The CDR3 DNA reads as TGCAGCGTGAGACAGGGCAGGGACTACGAGCAGTACTTC.